This TCR beta chain was captured by sequencing in a study of blood T cell repertoires in COVID-19 (dated by TCRdb to 2020 to 2022). In the study overall: The collaborator samples originated in the United States, Italy and Spain and spanned the acute and convalescent phases of COVID-19. The material from the prospective study consisted of cDNA or gDNA derived from T cells, B-cell-depleted T cells, or PBMCs. Subjects who had been exposed to COVID-19, were actively infected with it, or had recovered from it provided the deeply sampled blood TCRbeta repertoires that made up the dataset. The repertoires were released in a freely available public database meant as a resource for research on the immune response to SARS-CoV-2. The samples were drawn from two sources: the first 160 participants of the ongoing ImmuneRACE study, and over 950 subjects contributed by 6 global collaborators. The sample metadata nearly always contained a de-identified subject ID, COVID-19 status, age in years and sex. Where available, HLA class I and class II types were taken from metadata supplied by the sample provider and were not determined by assay-based typing. Paper-wide results and their limitations: The amount of clinical and demographic metadata varied by source and participant and was provided uncurated.

Collaborating institutions collected whole blood in K2EDTA tubes following their own protocols. Collaborator samples were shipped for TCRbeta analysis as frozen whole blood, isolated PBMCs, or DNA extracted from either sample type. The CDR1 and CDR2 encoded by the germline V gene are WSHSY and SAAADI. The CDR3 sequence holds 17 residues, the cysteine and phenylalanine included. The read is trimmed to its CDR3 DNA, 51 bases read in frame from base 1. V has 0 bases trimmed and J has 7 bases trimmed; junction bases matching no gene number 13. A remark on this clone: Its antigen remains unidentified. No much larger clone exists at a distance of one base, and base qualities are not known.

TCRbeta CDR3 regions were amplified from genomic DNA by means of the immunoSEQ Assay, a bias-controlled multiplex PCR. Regarding the original processing steps: Nucleated cell counts per sample were estimated from amplification of reference gene primers within the assay. Sequence reads were collapsed and filtered to measure the absolute abundance of every unique TCRbeta CDR3 rearrangement. For each sample, productive Simpson clonality was calculated as the square root of Simpson's diversity index across productive rearrangements. As stored in TCRdb, this immuneACCESS dataset retains in-frame rearrangements with V and J assigned. A fraction of the clones does not appear; measured against another copy, unresolved V genes explain less than half of the discrepancy, and the remainder lacks a known reason. That table is the source of V, J and clone size, and D and trimming were worked out from the DNA. For this sample there are roughly 200,000 clones; around four fifths appear just once. The top ten hold around 8.1% of the sample.

This TCR derives from a man aged 35 to 55 with active or convalescent COVID-19. This receptor chain uses TRBV10-2 and TRBJ1-2, and 8 junctional nucleotides match TRBD1. Input material: peripheral blood. The CDR3: CASSESSLGQEEFGYTF. The nucleotides read TGCGCCAGCAGTGAGTCCTCCCTGGGACAGGAAGAATTTGGCTACACCTTC.